This T cell receptor beta chain was captured in a study of blood T cell repertoires in COVID-19. Turning to the study itself: T cells, B-cell-depleted T cells, or PBMCs provided the cDNA or gDNA that served as material.

Recovered status in Cohort 3 required two negative PCRs, clearance, or symptom resolution. This table comes from immunoSEQ multiplex PCR, and its TCRdb copy is limited to in-frame clones, with some not included. The sample lists approximately 150,000 clones, more than 65% occurring once. Sample: PBMCs or T cells enriched from blood (not recorded which). The clonotype comes from a man over 45 who had recovered from COVID-19.

The CDR3 DNA reads TGTGCCAGCTCGTCAGGGGCTGGAGAAAAACTGTTTTTT. This codes for CASSSGAGEKLFF. The rearrangement uses TRBV18 and TRBJ1-4, with D tentatively TRBD1 (6 bases). Germline V gives CDR1 KGHSH, CDR2 LQKENI. Trimming left V 6 bases short and J 8 bases short, with 13 bases between. This CDR3 is 13 amino acids long. Based on the CDR3 plus reference TRBV18 and TRBJ1-4, the full variable domain is NAGVMQNPRHLVRRRGQEARLRCSPMKGHSHVYWYRQLPEEGLKFMVYLQKENIIDESGMPKERFSAEFPKEGPSILRIQQVVRGDSAAYFCASSSGAGEKLFFGSGTQLSVL.